These T cell receptor beta chains were read from a single sample in a study of beta chain features in type 1 diabetes. The repertoire was sequenced with immunoSEQ multiplex PCR; TCRdb's copy has only in-frame clones and lacks some. This sample has fewer than 350,000 clones, with about 8.5% found just once. What was sequenced was central memory CD4+ T cells from blood. These receptors were collected from a woman aged 18-29 years in good health. Both conserved end residues are part of each CDR3. The D gene is left open where the match is weak. Size values are once, few and many counts, or a class for expanded clones, and some rows have none.

-	-	TRBV5-1	TRBJ2-1	CASSLGDILGEQFF	TGCGCCAGCAGCTTAGGGGATATTTTGGGTGAGCAGTTCTTC
-	few	TRBV13	TRBJ2-7	CASSVWVGDSSYEQYF	TGTGCCAGCAGTGTTTGGGTCGGTGACAGCTCCTACGAGCAGTACTTC
-	few	TRBV9	TRBJ2-2	CASSARRGGAAGELFF	TGTGCCAGCAGCGCCCGCCGCGGTGGGGCAGCCGGGGAGCTGTTTTTT
-	-	TRBV5-6	TRBJ2-3	CASRQRNRVIADTQYF	TGTGCCAGCCGACAGCGTAACAGGGTGATAGCAGATACGCAGTATTTT
-	-	TRBV7-2	TRBJ2-5	CASSQSPTETQYF	TGTGCCAGCAGCCAAAGTCCCACGGAGACCCAGTACTTC
TRBD2	many	TRBV2	TRBJ2-1	CASTKREDPYNEQFF	TGTGCCAGCACCAAGCGGGAGGATCCCTACAATGAGCAGTTCTTC
-	few	TRBV6-5	TRBJ1-1	CASSYDGNTEAFF	TGTGCCAGCAGTTACGACGGGAACACTGAAGCTTTCTTT
-	many	TRBV6-5	TRBJ2-1	CASRGAERRDEQFF	TGTGCCAGCAGAGGGGCGGAGCGAAGGGATGAGCAGTTCTTC
TRBD2	-	TRBV27	TRBJ2-2	CASSLGASGGRTGELFF	TGTGCCAGCAGTTTAGGGGCTAGCGGGGGTCGGACCGGGGAGCTGTTTTTT
TRBD2	many	TRBV7-2	TRBJ2-1	CASSSSSGSPEQFF	TGTGCCAGCAGCTCCTCTAGCGGGAGCCCTGAGCAGTTCTTC
TRBD1	-	TRBV18	TRBJ1-2	CASSPGTGGGSDYGYTF	TGTGCCAGCTCACCAGGGACAGGCGGCGGATCCGACTATGGCTACACCTTC
-	-	TRBV7-3	TRBJ2-2	CASSLSTGELFF	TGTGCCAGCAGCTTATCGACCGGGGAGCTGTTTTTT
TRBD1	-	TRBV4-3	TRBJ2-1	CASSQTQGLAYNEQFF	TGCGCCAGCAGCCAAACACAGGGGCTCGCCTACAATGAGCAGTTCTTC
-	-	TRBV18	TRBJ2-3	CASSPDYLSTDTQYF	TGTGCCAGCTCACCAGATTACCTAAGCACAGATACGCAGTATTTT
-	many	TRBV7-9	TRBJ2-3	CASSLHRVPTEDTQYF	TGTGCCAGCAGCTTACACAGGGTCCCAACGGAAGATACGCAGTATTTT